A single sample gave rise to the 8 T cell receptor beta chains below, sequenced in a study of circulating and synovial CD4+ cells in juvenile arthritis. The protocol was immunoSEQ multiplex PCR, while the TCRdb copy is restricted to in-frame clones and leaves out a portion. Of thousands of clones listed, roughly nine tenths are singletons. Sequencing was done on a sample of HLA-DR+ CD4+ T cells from blood. Subset noted: circulating pathogenic-like lymphocytes, sorted as HLA-DR+CD14-CD3+CD4+CD25low/- blood T cells. These receptors were taken from a human donor with juvenile idiopathic arthritis.

The CDR3 coding sequence is TGTGCCAGCAGCCCTTTAGTAGGGGGGGGGCCCTTGGATACGCAGTATTTT. Protein: CASSPLVGGGPLDTQYF. The V gene is TRBV5-4, the J gene TRBJ2-3, with D possibly TRBD2 on 7 matching bases. The CDR3 contains 17 residues. The germline CDR1 and CDR2 sequences are SGHNT and YYREEE (reference sequence). V lost 4 bases and J 6 bases, leaving 24 bases between the germline ends.

This chain joins TRBV2 and TRBJ2-7, with TRBD1 as a possible D gene (5 bases). Germline CDR1 is SNHLY and CDR2 is FYNNEI. V lost 8 bases and J lost 3, with 11 bases in between. The CDR3 runs 12 residues. CDR3 nucleotide sequence: TGTGCCAGCGAAGGGGTTTACTACGAGCAGTACTTC. This codes for CASEGVYYEQYF.

The chain joins TRBV29-1 to TRBJ1-1; TRBD1 agrees at 9 bases. The length of the CDR3 is 13 residues. With V trimmed by 4 bases and J by 2 bases, 2 bases remained unmatched. CDR1 is SQVTM and CDR2 is ANQGSEA in the germline V gene. The CDR3 sequence: CSVGDRANTEAFF. In nucleotides, the CDR3 is TGCAGCGTTGGGGACAGGGCCAACACTGAAGCTTTCTTT.

This chain connects TRBV5-1 to TRBJ2-5; 8 bases fit TRBD2. This CDR3 is built from 15 residues. The ends lost 3 bases at V and 5 bases at J; junction bases unmatched: 9. CDR1 and CDR2 from the germline V gene are SGHRS and YFSETQ. CDR3 protein: CASSSSGTRGETQYF. The CDR3 region has the DNA TGCGCCAGCAGCTCCTCCGGGACTAGGGGTGAGACCCAGTACTTC.

This chain connects TRBV4-1 to TRBJ2-5, with 10 bases aligning to TRBD2. The CDR3 contains 16 residues. Germline lookup yields CDR1 MGHRA and CDR2 YSYEKL. V shed 2 bases, J shed 2 bases, and the junction held 5 bases outside the gene matches. CDR3 residues: CASSQPGLASQETQYF. CDR3 DNA sequence: TGCGCCAGCAGCCAACCGGGACTAGCGAGTCAAGAGACCCAGTACTTC.

The rearrangement links TRBV4-1 to TRBJ2-3; TRBD1 is a possible D gene (6 bases). This CDR3 spans 16 amino acids. Trimming stripped 5 bases from V and 0 bases from J, with 15 bases between. Germline assignment: CDR1 MGHRA and CDR2 YSYEKL. CDR3 sequence: CASSEGPGESTDTQYF. CDR3 DNA sequence: TGCGCCAGCAGCGAAGGGCCAGGGGAGAGCACAGATACGCAGTATTTT.

V gene TRBV30 combines with J gene TRBJ1-2; the match to TRBD1 covers 8 bases. Per the germline V gene, CDR1 is GTSNPN and CDR2 is SVGIG (reference sequence). The V and J ends lost 1 base and 8 bases, in that order; junction bases with no gene match: 3. This CDR3 is built from 12 residues. The chain's CDR3 is CAWSGAGGGYTF. In DNA, the CDR3 is TGTGCCTGGAGTGGGGCAGGGGGCGGCTACACCTTC.

The chain recombines TRBV10-3 with TRBJ2-7; unclear D gene. CDR1 ENHRY and CDR2 SYGVKD come from the germline V gene. CDR3 length: 12 residues. V lost 4 bases, J lost 3 bases, and 7 bases lay in between. DNA of the CDR3: TGTGCCATCAGTGCCAGGTACTACGAGCAGTACTTC. Its protein product is CAISARYYEQYF.